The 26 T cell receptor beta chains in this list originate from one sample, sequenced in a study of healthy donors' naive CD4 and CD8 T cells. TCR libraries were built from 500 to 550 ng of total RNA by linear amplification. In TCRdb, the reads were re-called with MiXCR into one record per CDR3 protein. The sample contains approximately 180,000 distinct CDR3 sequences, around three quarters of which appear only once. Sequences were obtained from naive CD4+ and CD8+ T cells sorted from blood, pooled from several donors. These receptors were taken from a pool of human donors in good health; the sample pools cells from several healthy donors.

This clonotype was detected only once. The CDR3 is CASVPPRGLGDTQYF. The CDR3 DNA follows: TGTGCCAGCGTCCCACCCCGGGGCTTGGGTGATACGCAGTATTTT. The chain uses TRBV27 and TRBJ2-3; TRBD1 or TRBD2 may be the D gene (5 bases each). The V end lost 8 bases, the J end lost 6 bases, and 21 bases lay between the germline ends. The CDR3 has 15 amino acids. CDR1 is MNHEY and CDR2 is SMNVEV in the germline V gene (reference sequence).

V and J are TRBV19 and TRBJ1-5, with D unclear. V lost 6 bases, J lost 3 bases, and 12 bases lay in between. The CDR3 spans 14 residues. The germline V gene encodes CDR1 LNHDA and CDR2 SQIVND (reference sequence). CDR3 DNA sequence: TGTGCCAGTAGCACTCGTATTCCCAATCAGCCCCAGCATTTT. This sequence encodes CASSTRIPNQPQHF.

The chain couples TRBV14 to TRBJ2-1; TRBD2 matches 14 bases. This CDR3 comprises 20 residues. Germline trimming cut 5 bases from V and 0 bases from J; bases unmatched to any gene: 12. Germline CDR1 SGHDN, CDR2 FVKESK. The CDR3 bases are TGTGCCAGCAGCAACACCGGACTAGCGGGAGGACCGAGCTCCTACAATGAGCAGTTCTTC. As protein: CASSNTGLAGGPSSYNEQFF.

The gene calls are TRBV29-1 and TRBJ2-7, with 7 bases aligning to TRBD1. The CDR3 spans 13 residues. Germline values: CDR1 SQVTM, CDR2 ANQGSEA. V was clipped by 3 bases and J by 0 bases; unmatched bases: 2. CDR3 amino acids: CSVEGQFSYEQYF. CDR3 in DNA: TGCAGCGTTGAGGGACAGTTCTCCTACGAGCAGTACTTC.

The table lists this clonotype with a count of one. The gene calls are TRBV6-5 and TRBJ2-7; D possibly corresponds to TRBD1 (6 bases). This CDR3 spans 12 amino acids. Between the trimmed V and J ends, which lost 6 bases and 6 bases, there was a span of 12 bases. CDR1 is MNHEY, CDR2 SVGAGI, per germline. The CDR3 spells CASRPTGSEQYF. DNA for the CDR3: TGTGCCAGCAGACCCACAGGGTCCGAGCAGTACTTC.

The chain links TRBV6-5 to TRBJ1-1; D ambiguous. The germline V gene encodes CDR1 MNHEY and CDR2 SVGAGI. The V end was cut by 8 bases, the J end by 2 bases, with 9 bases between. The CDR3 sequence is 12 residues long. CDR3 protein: CASGRRNTEAFF. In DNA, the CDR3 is TGTGCCAGCGGCAGAAGAAACACTGAAGCTTTCTTT.

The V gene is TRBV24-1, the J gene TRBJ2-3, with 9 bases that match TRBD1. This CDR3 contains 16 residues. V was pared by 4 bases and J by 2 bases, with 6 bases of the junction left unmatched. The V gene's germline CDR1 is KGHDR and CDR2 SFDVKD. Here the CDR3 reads CATSEPGTGHTDTQYF. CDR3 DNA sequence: TGTGCCACCAGTGAGCCCGGGACAGGGCACACAGATACGCAGTATTTT.

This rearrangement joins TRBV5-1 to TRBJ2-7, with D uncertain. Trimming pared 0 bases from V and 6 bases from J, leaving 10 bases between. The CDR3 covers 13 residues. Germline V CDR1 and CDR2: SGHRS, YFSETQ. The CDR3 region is CASSLATDREQYF. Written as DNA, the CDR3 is TGCGCCAGCAGCTTGGCTACAGATCGCGAGCAGTACTTC. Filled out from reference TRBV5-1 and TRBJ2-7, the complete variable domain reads KAGVTQTPRYLIKTRGQQVTLSCSPISGHRSVSWYQQTPGQGLQFLFEYFSETQRNKGNFPGRFSGRQFSNSRSEMNVSTLELGDSALYLCASSLATDREQYFGPGTRLTVT.

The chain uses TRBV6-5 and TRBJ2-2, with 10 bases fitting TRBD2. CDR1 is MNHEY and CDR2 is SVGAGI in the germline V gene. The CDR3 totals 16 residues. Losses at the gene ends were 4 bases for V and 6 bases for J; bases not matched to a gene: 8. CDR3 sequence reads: CASSSPSGSGPGELFF. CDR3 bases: TGTGCCAGCAGTTCTCCTAGCGGGAGTGGTCCCGGGGAGCTGTTTTTT.

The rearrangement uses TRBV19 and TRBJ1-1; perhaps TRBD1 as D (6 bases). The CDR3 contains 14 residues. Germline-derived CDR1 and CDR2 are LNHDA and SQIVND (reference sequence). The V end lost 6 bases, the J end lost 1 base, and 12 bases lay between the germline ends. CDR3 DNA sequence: TGTGCCAGTAGAGAAGGGACACGGAACACTGAAGCTTTCTTT. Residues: CASREGTRNTEAFF. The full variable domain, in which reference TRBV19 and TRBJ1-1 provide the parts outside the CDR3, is DGGITQSPKYLFRKEGQNVTLSCEQNLNHDAMYWYRQDPGQGLRLIYYSQIVNDFQKGDIAEGYSVSREKKESFPLTVTSAQKNPTAFYLCASREGTRNTEAFFGQGTRLTVV.

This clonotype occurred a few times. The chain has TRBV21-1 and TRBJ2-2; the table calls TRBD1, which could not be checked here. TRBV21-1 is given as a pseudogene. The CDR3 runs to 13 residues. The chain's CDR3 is CANRELNTGELFF. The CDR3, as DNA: TGTGCCAACCGGGAGTTGAACACCGGGGAGCTGTTTTTT.

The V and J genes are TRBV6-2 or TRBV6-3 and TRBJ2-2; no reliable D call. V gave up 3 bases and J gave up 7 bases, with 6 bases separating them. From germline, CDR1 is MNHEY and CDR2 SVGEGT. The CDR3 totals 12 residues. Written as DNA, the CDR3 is TGTGCCAGCAGTTATGCTGGCGGGGAGCTGTTTTTT. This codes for CASSYAGGELFF.

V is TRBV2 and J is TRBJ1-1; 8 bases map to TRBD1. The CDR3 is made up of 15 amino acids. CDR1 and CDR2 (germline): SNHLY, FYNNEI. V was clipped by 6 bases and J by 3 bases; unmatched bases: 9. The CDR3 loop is CASRGVRGPDTEAFF. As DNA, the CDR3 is TGTGCCAGCAGGGGAGTCAGGGGGCCGGACACTGAAGCTTTCTTT.

The CDR3 protein is CASIGQLRNQPQHF. The CDR3 nucleotides read TGTGCCAGTATAGGGCAGCTTCGCAATCAGCCCCAGCATTTT. This rearrangement joins TRBV19 to TRBJ1-5; D remains unclear. The germline CDR1 and CDR2 sequences are LNHDA and SQIVND (reference sequence). Trimming removed 7 bases from V and 2 bases from J, with 12 bases in between. The CDR3 totals 14 residues.

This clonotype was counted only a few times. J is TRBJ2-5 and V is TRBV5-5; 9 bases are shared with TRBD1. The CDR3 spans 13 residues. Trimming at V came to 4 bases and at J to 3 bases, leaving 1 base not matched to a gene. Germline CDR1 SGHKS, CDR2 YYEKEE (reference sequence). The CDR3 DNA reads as TGTGCCAGCAGCGGGACAGGGAAAGAGACCCAGTACTTC. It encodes CASSGTGKETQYF.

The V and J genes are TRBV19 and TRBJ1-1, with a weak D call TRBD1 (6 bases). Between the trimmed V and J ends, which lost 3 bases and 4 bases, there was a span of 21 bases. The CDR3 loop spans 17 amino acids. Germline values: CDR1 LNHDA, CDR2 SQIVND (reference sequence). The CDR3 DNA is TGTGCCAGTAGTATTCGACAGGACATCTCGTTCGGCACTGAAGCTTTCTTT. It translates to CASSIRQDISFGTEAFF.

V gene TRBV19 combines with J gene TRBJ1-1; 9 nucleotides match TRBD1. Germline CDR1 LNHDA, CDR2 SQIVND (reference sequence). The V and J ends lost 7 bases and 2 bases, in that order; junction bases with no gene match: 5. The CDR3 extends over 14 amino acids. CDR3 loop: CASTRTGDNTEAFF. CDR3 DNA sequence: TGTGCCAGTACCCGGACAGGGGATAACACTGAAGCTTTCTTT.

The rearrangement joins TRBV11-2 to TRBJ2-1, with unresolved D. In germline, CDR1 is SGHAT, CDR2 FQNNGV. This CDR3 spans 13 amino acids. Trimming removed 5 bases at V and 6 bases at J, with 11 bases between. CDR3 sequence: CASSQLIGNEQFF. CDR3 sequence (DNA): TGTGCCAGCAGCCAACTAATCGGCAATGAGCAGTTCTTC.

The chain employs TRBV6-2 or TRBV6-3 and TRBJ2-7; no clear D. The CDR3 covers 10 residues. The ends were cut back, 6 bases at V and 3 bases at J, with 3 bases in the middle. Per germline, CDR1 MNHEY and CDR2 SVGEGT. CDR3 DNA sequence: TGTGCCAGCAGGAGCTACGAGCAGTACTTC. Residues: CASRSYEQYF.

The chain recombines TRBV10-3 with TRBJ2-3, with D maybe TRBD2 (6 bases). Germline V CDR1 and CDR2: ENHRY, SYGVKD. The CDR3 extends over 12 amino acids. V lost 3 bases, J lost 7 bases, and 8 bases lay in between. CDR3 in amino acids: CAISDGLNTQYF. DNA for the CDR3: TGTGCCATCAGTGATGGACTAAATACGCAGTATTTT.

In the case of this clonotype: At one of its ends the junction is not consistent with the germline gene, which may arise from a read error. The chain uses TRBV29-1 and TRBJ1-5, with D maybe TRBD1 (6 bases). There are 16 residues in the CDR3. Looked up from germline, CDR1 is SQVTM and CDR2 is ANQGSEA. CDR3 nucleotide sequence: TGCGGCGTCACCACAGGGATTCCGGCGTTGGGTCAGCCCCAGCATTTT. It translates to CGVTTGIPALGQPQHF.

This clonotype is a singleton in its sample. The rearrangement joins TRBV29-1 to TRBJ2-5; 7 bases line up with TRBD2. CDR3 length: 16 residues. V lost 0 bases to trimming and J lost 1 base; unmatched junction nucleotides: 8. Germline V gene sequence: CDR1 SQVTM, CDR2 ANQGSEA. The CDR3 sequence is CSVEDLLAGVQETQYF. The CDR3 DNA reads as TGCAGCGTTGAAGATCTTCTGGCGGGAGTCCAAGAGACCCAGTACTTC.

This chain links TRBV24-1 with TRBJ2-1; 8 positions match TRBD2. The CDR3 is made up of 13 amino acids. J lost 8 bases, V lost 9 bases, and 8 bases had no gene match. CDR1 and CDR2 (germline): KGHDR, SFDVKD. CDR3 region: CATSSGSVDEQFF. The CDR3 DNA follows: TGTGCCACCTCAAGCGGGAGTGTGGATGAGCAGTTCTTC.

This CDR3 reads CASSTDRYTEAFF. The CDR3 nucleotides are TGTGCCAGTAGTACTGACAGGTACACTGAAGCTTTCTTT. This sequence joins TRBV19 and TRBJ1-1; a possible D gene is TRBD1 (6 bases). The CDR3 covers 13 residues. Germline V gene lookup returns CDR1 LNHDA and CDR2 SQIVND (reference sequence). Trimming took off 4 bases at V and 3 bases at J, with 9 bases between the two ends. Together with reference TRBV19 and TRBJ1-1, the CDR3 gives the full variable domain: DGGITQSPKYLFRKEGQNVTLSCEQNLNHDAMYWYRQDPGQGLRLIYYSQIVNDFQKGDIAEGYSVSREKKESFPLTVTSAQKNPTAFYLCASSTDRYTEAFFGQGTRLTVV.

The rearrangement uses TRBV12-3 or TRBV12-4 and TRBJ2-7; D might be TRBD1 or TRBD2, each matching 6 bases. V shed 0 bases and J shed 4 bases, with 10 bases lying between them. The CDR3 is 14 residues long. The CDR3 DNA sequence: TGTGCCAGCAGTTTAGCCGGGGGCCAATACGAGCAGTACTTC. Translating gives CASSLAGGQYEQYF.

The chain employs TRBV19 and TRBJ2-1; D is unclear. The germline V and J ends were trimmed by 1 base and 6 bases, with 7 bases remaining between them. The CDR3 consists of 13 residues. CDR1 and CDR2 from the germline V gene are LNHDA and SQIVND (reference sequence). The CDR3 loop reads CASSIGLINEQFF. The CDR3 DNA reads TGTGCCAGTAGTATAGGCCTAATCAATGAGCAGTTCTTC.